The 3 T cell receptor beta chains below all came from one sample that was sequenced in a study of CD8 T cells in ankylosing spondylitis. TCRdb redid the calling of the 5' RACE reads with MiXCR, one entry per CDR3 protein. The sample holds about 260,000 distinct CDR3 sequences, 20% seen once. The sample was blood, either unsorted or a sorted T cell fraction (not recorded which). Receptors were obtained from a male donor with ankylosing spondylitis or in good health (not recorded which).

Only a few counts were recorded for this clonotype. This chain uses TRBV7-9 with TRBJ1-1, with 11 bases identical to TRBD1. CDR1 is SEHNR and CDR2 is FQNEAQ in the germline V gene (reference sequence). Trimming at V came to 4 bases and at J to 4 bases, leaving 5 bases not matched to a gene. The CDR3 is made up of 15 amino acids. Here the CDR3 DNA reads TGTGCCAGCAGCTCCCTGGGGACAGGGGGCACTGAAGCTTTCTTT. Its translation is CASSSLGTGGTEAFF.

This clonotype was seen repeatedly, ten times or more. This rearrangement joins TRBV12-3 or TRBV12-4 to TRBJ2-2; D uncertain. This CDR3 is built from 14 residues. Trimming stripped 2 bases from V and 5 bases from J, with 9 bases between. CDR3 nucleotide sequence: TGTGCCAGCAGTTTACCGCCGGGTACCGGGGAGCTGTTTTTT. Its protein product is CASSLPPGTGELFF.

V and J are TRBV4-2 and TRBJ2-1; D is perhaps TRBD1 (6 bases). The CDR3 has 16 amino acids. Germline CDR1 and CDR2: LGHNA and YNFKEQ. Trimming stripped 2 bases from V and 3 bases from J, with 14 bases between. Here the CDR3 DNA reads TGTGCCAGCAGCCAACACCTGAGACAGGACTACAATGAGCAGTTCTTC. It codes for CASSQHLRQDYNEQFF.